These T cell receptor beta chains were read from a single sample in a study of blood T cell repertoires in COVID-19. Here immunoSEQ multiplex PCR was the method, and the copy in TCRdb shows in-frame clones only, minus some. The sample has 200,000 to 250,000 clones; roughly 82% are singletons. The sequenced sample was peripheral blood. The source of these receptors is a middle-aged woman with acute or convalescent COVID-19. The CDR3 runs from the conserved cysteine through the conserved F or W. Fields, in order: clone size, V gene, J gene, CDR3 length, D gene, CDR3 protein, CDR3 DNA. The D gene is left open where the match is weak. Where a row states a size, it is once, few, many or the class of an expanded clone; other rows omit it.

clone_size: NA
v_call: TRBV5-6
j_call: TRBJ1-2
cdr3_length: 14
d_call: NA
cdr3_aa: CASSLDRGDYGYTF
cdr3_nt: TGTGCCAGCAGCTTGGACCGCGGAGACTATGGCTACACCTTC

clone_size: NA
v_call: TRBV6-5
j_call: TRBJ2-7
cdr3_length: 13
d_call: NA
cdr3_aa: CASSLGTSYEQYF
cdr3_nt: TGTGCCAGCAGTTTGGGCACTTCCTACGAGCAGTACTTC

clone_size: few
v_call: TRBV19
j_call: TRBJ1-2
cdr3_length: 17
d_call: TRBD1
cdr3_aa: CATQIDDRGIPNYGYTF
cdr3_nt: TGTGCCACACAGATCGACGACAGGGGGATCCCTAACTATGGCTACACCTTC

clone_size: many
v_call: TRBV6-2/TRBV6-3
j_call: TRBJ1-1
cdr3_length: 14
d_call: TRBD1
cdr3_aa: CASSYTGGDTEAFF
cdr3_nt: TGTGCCAGCAGTTACACAGGGGGAGACACTGAAGCTTTCTTT

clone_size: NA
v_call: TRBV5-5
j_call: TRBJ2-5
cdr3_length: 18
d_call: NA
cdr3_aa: CASSLDEVGGYSGETQYF
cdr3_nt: TGTGCCAGCAGCTTGGACGAGGTGGGAGGATATTCGGGAGAGACCCAGTACTTC

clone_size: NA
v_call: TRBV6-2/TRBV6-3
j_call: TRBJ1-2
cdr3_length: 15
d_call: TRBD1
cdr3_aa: CASSYLGAGQGILTF
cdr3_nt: TGTGCCAGCAGTTACCTGGGCGCCGGACAGGGGATTTTGACCTTC

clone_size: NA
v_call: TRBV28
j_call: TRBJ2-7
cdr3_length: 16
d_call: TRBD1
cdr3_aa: CASSSHGTGTSYEQYF
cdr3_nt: TGTGCCAGCAGTTCGCACGGGACAGGGACGTCCTACGAGCAGTACTTC

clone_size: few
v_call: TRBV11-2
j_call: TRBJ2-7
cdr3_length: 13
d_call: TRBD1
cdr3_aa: CASLGTGYYEQYF
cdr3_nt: TGTGCCAGCCTCGGGACAGGGTATTACGAGCAGTACTTC

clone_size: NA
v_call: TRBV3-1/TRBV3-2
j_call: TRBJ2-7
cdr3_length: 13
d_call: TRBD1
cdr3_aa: CASSLGTGGEQYF
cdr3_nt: TGTGCCAGCAGCCTTGGGACAGGGGGCGAACAGTACTTC

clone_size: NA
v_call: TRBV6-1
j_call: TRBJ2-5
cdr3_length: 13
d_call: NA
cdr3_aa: CASSETVRETQYF
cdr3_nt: TGTGCCAGCAGTGAGACAGTTAGGGAGACCCAGTACTTC

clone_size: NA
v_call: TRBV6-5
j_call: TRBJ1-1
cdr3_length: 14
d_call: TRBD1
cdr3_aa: CASHRTGAHTEAFF
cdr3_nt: TGTGCCAGTCACCGCACAGGGGCTCACACTGAAGCTTTCTTT

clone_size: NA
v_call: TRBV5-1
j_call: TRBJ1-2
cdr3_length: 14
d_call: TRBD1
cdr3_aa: CASRTGQVHGGYTF
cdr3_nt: TGCGCCAGCAGAACCGGACAGGTTCACGGAGGCTACACCTTC

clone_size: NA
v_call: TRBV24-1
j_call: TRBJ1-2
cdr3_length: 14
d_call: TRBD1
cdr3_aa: CATSDLDRGYGYTF
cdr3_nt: TGTGCCACCAGTGACCTGGACAGGGGGTATGGCTACACCTTC

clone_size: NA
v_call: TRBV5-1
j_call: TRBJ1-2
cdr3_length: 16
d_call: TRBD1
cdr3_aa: CASSSGGTNTNYGYTF
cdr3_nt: TGCGCCAGCAGTTCAGGGGGCACCAACACTAACTATGGCTACACCTTC

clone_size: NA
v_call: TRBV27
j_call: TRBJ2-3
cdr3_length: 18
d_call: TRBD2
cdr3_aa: CASSFRTSGRRGTDTQYF
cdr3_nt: TGTGCCAGCAGTTTCCGCACTAGCGGGAGGAGGGGCACAGATACGCAGTATTTT

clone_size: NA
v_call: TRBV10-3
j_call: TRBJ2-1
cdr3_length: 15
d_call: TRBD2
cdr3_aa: CAIREGTSGHNEQFF
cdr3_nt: TGTGCCATCAGGGAAGGGACTAGCGGCCACAATGAGCAGTTCTTC

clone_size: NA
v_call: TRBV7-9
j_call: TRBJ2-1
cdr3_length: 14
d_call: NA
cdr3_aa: CASSLSQGTNEQFF
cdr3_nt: TGTGCCAGCAGCTTATCGCAGGGGACGAATGAGCAGTTCTTC

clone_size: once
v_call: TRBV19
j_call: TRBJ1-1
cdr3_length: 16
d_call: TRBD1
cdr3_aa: CASSARQGLGRTEAFF
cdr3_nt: TGTGCCAGTAGTGCCCGACAGGGGTTGGGTCGGACTGAAGCTTTCTTT

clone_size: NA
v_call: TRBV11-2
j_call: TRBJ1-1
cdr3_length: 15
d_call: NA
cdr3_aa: CASSSQTDSLVEAFF
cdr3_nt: TGTGCCAGCAGCTCCCAAACCGATAGTCTCGTTGAAGCTTTCTTT

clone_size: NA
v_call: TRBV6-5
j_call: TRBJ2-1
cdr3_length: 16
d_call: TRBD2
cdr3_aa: CASSYSSSGAYNEQFF
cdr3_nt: TGTGCCAGCAGTTACTCCTCTAGCGGGGCTTACAATGAGCAGTTCTTC

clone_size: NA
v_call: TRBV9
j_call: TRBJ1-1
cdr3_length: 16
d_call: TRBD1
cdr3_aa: CASSSRQGDSRTEAFF
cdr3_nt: TGTGCCAGCAGCTCCCGTCAAGGGGACAGTCGCACTGAAGCTTTCTTT

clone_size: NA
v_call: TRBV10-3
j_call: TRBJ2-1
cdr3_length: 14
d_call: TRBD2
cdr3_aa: CAISDRTSASEQFF
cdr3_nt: TGTGCCATCAGTGATAGAACTAGCGCCAGTGAGCAGTTCTTC

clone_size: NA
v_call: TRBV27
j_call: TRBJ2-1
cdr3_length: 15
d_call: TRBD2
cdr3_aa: CASSTRDYGWNEQFF
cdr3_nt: TGTGCCAGCAGTACCCGGGACTATGGCTGGAATGAGCAGTTCTTC

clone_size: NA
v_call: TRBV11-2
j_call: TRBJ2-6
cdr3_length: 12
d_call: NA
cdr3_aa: CASSLKGNVLTF
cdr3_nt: TGTGCCAGCAGCTTAAAGGGGAACGTCCTGACTTTC

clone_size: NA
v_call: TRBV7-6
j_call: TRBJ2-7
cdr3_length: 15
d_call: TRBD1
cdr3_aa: CASSLIGTDSYEQYF
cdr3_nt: TGTGCCAGCAGCTTGATCGGGACAGACTCCTACGAGCAGTACTTC

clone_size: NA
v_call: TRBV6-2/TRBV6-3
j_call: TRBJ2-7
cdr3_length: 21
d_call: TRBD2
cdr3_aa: CASSYRAALTGTSASPYEQYF
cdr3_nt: TGTGCCAGCAGTTACCGGGCGGCGTTAACCGGGACTAGCGCCTCTCCCTACGAGCAGTACTTC

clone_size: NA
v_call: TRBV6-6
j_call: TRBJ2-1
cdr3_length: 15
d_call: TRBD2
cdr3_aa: CASSQSGSSYNEQFF
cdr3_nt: TGTGCCAGCAGCCAAAGCGGGAGCTCCTACAATGAGCAGTTCTTC

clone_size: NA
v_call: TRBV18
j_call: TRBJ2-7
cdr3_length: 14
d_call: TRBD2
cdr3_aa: CASSPKAGGEEQYF
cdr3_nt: TGTGCCAGCTCACCGAAGGCGGGGGGCGAGGAGCAGTACTTC

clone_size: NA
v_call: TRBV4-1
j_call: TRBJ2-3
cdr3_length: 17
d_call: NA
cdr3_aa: CASSQLTTSLSTDTQYF
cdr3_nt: TGCGCCAGCAGCCAATTGACGACTAGTCTTAGCACAGATACGCAGTATTTT

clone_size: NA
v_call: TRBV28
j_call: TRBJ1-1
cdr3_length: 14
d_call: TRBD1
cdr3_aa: CASLTGGLQTEAFF
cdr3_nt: TGTGCCAGCCTTACAGGGGGCCTACAGACTGAAGCTTTCTTT

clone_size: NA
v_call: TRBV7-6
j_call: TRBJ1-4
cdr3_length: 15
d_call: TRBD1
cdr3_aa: CASSLGTGYNEKLFF
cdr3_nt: TGTGCCAGCAGCTTAGGGACAGGCTATAATGAAAAACTGTTTTTT

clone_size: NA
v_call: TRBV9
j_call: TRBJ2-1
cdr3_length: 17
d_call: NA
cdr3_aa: CASSVGGRGLNLDEQFF
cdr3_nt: TGTGCCAGCAGCGTTGGGGGCCGGGGCCTAAATTTGGATGAGCAGTTCTTC

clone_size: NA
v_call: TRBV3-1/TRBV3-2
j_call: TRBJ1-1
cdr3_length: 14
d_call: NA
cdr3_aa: CASSLAAVNTEAFF
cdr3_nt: TGTGCCAGCAGCCTTGCCGCGGTGAACACTGAAGCTTTCTTT

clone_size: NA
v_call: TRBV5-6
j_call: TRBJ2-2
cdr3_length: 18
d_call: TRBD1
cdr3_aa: CASSADRVRLPNTGELFF
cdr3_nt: TGTGCCAGCAGCGCAGACAGGGTAAGGTTGCCGAACACCGGGGAGCTGTTTTTT

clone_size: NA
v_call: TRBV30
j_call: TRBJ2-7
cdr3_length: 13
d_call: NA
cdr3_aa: CAWSVQGPYEQYF
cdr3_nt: TGTGCCTGGAGTGTACAGGGACCCTACGAGCAGTACTTC

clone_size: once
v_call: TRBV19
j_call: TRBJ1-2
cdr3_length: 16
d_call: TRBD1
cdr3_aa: CASSIGLGQGAYGYTF
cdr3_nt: TGTGCCAGTAGTATCGGGTTGGGACAGGGAGCCTATGGCTACACCTTC